This passage covers 27 T cell receptor beta chains from one sample sequenced in a study of blood T cell repertoires in COVID-19. TCRdb's copy holds only in-frame clones and misses some; the assay was immunoSEQ multiplex PCR. This sample has 200,000 to 300,000 clones, with around 88% found just once. Sequences were obtained from PBMCs or T cells enriched from blood (not recorded which). The receptors were sampled from a woman between 40 and 50 years old with acute COVID-19.

The V call is TRBV4-2, the J call TRBJ1-6; no clear D gene. The V end was cut by 7 bases, the J end by 14 bases, with 24 bases between. Looked up from germline, CDR1 is LGHNA and CDR2 is YNFKEQ. This CDR3 is 15 amino acids long. DNA for the CDR3: TGTGCCAGCACCGCATTCGGGGAAGCGGACGGATCCCTCCACTTT. Its protein is CASTAFGEADGSLHF.

The rearrangement uses TRBV5-4 and TRBJ2-2, with D unresolved. Germline V gene lookup returns CDR1 SGHNT and CDR2 YYREEE (reference sequence). Trimming removed 4 bases from V and 0 bases from J, with 10 bases in between. This CDR3 comprises 15 residues. The CDR3 nucleotides are TGTGCCAGCAGCCCCGGCGGAGCGAACACCGGGGAGCTGTTTTTT. It translates to CASSPGGANTGELFF. The full variable domain, in which reference TRBV5-4 and TRBJ2-2 provide the parts outside the CDR3, is ETGVTQSPTHLIKTRGQQVTLRCSSQSGHNTVSWYQQALGQGPQFIFQYYREEENGRGNFPPRFSGLQFPNYSSELNVNALELDDSALYLCASSPGGANTGELFFGEGSRLTVL.

The J gene is TRBJ1-1, the V gene TRBV5-1; tentatively, D is TRBD1 (6 bases). CDR3 length: 15 amino acids. The V and J ends lost 0 bases and 0 bases respectively, with 9 bases between them. Germline CDR1 and CDR2: SGHRS and YFSETQ. DNA for the CDR3: TGCGCCAGCAGCTTGGGCGGACAGTTGAACACTGAAGCTTTCTTT. Amino acid sequence: CASSLGGQLNTEAFF.

The chain has TRBV5-1 and TRBJ2-6; TRBD2 aligns across 7 bases. The CDR3 is 16 amino acids. Germline V gene sequence: CDR1 SGHRS, CDR2 YFSETQ. V was clipped by 4 bases and J by 2 bases; unmatched bases: 6. The CDR3 DNA follows: TGCGCCAGCAGCACAGCTCTAGCGGCTGGGGCCAACGTCCTGACTTTC. Translating gives CASSTALAAGANVLTF.

The chain couples TRBV2 to TRBJ1-2; a possible D gene is TRBD1 (5 bases). V lost 2 bases and J 4 bases, leaving 14 bases between the germline ends. The CDR3 loop spans 15 amino acids. Looked up from germline, CDR1 is SNHLY and CDR2 is FYNNEI. For the CDR3, the DNA is TGTGCCAGCAGTGAATTTGAAGGGGCACTCTATGGCTACACCTTC. This encodes CASSEFEGALYGYTF.

The chain recombines TRBV28 with TRBJ1-2; 8 bases agree with TRBD1. The CDR3 runs to 15 residues. Germline CDR1 reads MDHEN; CDR2 reads SYDVKM. V lost 5 bases, J lost 3 bases, and 8 bases stayed unmatched. The CDR3 coding sequence is TGTGCCAGCAGTCTGCAGGGGGCGATGCACTATGGCTACACCTTC. Amino acid sequence: CASSLQGAMHYGYTF.

V and J are TRBV6-5 and TRBJ1-2; D is unresolved. The germline V and J ends were trimmed by 4 bases and 5 bases, with 5 bases remaining between them. Germline lookup yields CDR1 MNHEY and CDR2 SVGAGI. This CDR3 has 11 residues. CDR3 protein: CASSSEYGYTF. Here the CDR3 DNA reads TGTGCCAGCAGTTCGGAGTATGGCTACACCTTC.

The rearrangement joins TRBV10-3 to TRBJ1-5; D is perhaps TRBD1 (6 bases). From germline, CDR1 is ENHRY and CDR2 SYGVKD. Trimming cost V 6 bases and J 3 bases, with 15 bases left between them. The CDR3 covers 15 residues. The CDR3 sequence: CAISTTGTNNQPQHF. Written as DNA, the CDR3 is TGTGCCATCAGCACGACAGGCACTAACAATCAGCCCCAGCATTTT.

This clone was observed a handful of times. The junction shows a germline mismatch at one end, possibly a read error. The chain links TRBV2 to TRBJ2-3; 11 nucleotides line up with TRBD2. The CDR3 is made up of 16 amino acids. CDR1 and CDR2 from the germline V gene are SNHLY and FYNNEI. Written as DNA, the CDR3 is TGTGCCAGCAGCGAAGGACTAGCGGGCCCTACAGATACGCAGTATTTT. Translating gives CASSEGLAGPTDTQYF.

The genes are TRBV10-3 and TRBJ2-2, with TRBD1 matching over 9 bases. After removal of 6 bases from V and 4 bases from J, the junction contained 0 bases not matched to a gene. The germline gives CDR1 ENHRY, CDR2 SYGVKD. CDR3 length: 13 amino acids. This chain's CDR3 is CAIRQGATGELFF. CDR3 DNA: TGTGCCATCAGACAGGGGGCCACCGGGGAGCTGTTTTTT.

CDR3 region: CASSSYPTGTGELFF. CDR3 nucleotide sequence: TGTGCCAGCAGCTCCTATCCAACAGGAACCGGGGAGCTGTTTTTT. The chain employs TRBV13 and TRBJ2-2; a weak D match, TRBD1 (5 bases). V shed 4 bases and J shed 5 bases, with 14 bases lying between them. Germline lookup yields CDR1 PRHDT and CDR2 FYEKMQ (reference sequence). The CDR3 runs to 15 residues. The full variable domain, its missing parts supplied by reference TRBV13 and TRBJ2-2, is AAGVIQSPRHLIKEKRETATLKCYPIPRHDTVYWYQQGPGQDPQFLISFYEKMQSDKGSIPDRFSAQQFSDYHSELNMSSLELGDSALYFCASSSYPTGTGELFFGEGSRLTVL.

Details on this clone: The sample has other DNA sequences that encode this CDR3 too. V and J are TRBV30 and TRBJ1-5, with D perhaps TRBD1 (5 bases). The CDR3 has 13 residues. V lost 1 base, J lost 2 bases, and 6 bases lay in between. Germline values: CDR1 GTSNPN, CDR2 SVGIG (reference sequence). DNA of the CDR3: TGTGCCTGGAGTGGGGGGGGCAATCAGCCCCAGCATTTT. It encodes CAWSGGGNQPQHF.

V and J are TRBV24-1 and TRBJ2-2, with 9 positions matching TRBD1. The CDR3 runs 15 residues. Per the germline V gene, CDR1 is KGHDR and CDR2 is SFDVKD. J was trimmed by 6 bases and V by 8 bases; bases with no gene match: 9. CDR3 protein: CATIPGQGISGELFF. The CDR3 DNA follows: TGTGCCACCATTCCGGGACAGGGTATTTCCGGGGAGCTGTTTTTT.

V is TRBV11-2 and J is TRBJ2-5; TRBD2 agrees at 11 bases. The CDR3 is 16 residues long. Germline V gives CDR1 SGHAT, CDR2 FQNNGV. J gave up 1 base and V 1 base, and 2 bases lay outside the gene matches. The CDR3 DNA follows: TGTGCCAGCAGCTTAGGGACTAGCGGGTTCCAAGAGACCCAGTACTTC. Translated, it gives CASSLGTSGFQETQYF.

CDR3 loop: CATSDPPSGSVTQYF. CDR3 DNA: TGTGCCACCAGTGACCCCCCTAGCGGTTCGGTTACGCAGTATTTT. V gene TRBV24-1 combines with J gene TRBJ2-3; 7 bases map to TRBD2. CDR3 length equals 15 residues. Germline CDR1 and CDR2: KGHDR and SFDVKD. Trimming removed 4 bases from V and 8 bases from J; junction bases left unmatched: 11.

This sequence joins TRBV19 and TRBJ2-1, with D possibly TRBD2 on 5 matching bases. This CDR3 has 13 amino acids. The germline gives CDR1 LNHDA, CDR2 SQIVND (reference sequence). Trimming stripped 10 bases from V and 9 bases from J, with 19 bases between. The CDR3 loop reads CATGLGLYAEQFF. DNA for the CDR3: TGTGCCACCGGACTGGGCCTCTACGCTGAGCAGTTCTTC.

CDR3 coding DNA: TGTGCCAGTACTTCTTCCCGGGACAGGCGCAATCAGCCCCAGCATTTT. Amino acid sequence: CASTSSRDRRNQPQHF. V is TRBV19 and J is TRBJ1-5; TRBD1 aligns across 8 bases. The germline V gene has CDR1 LNHDA and CDR2 SQIVND (reference sequence). CDR3 size: 16 residues. The junction had 10 bases not matched to a gene; V was cut back by 7 bases and J by 2 bases.

This chain links TRBV27 with TRBJ1-1; the D gene is possibly TRBD1 (6 bases). The germline V gene has CDR1 MNHEY and CDR2 SMNVEV (reference sequence). Trimming removed 5 bases at V and 4 bases at J, with 11 bases between. The length of the CDR3 is 13 residues. The CDR3: CASSPMGATEAFF. CDR3 DNA: TGTGCCAGCAGTCCCATGGGGGCCACTGAAGCTTTCTTT.

V gene TRBV30 combines with J gene TRBJ1-6; 7 positions agree with TRBD1. V gave up 1 base and J gave up 2 bases; unmatched junction bases: 5. Germline assignment: CDR1 GTSNPN and CDR2 SVGIG (reference sequence). This CDR3 spans 16 amino acids. CDR3 sequence: CAWSATGRTYNSPLHF. CDR3 nucleotides: TGTGCCTGGAGTGCGACAGGGAGGACCTATAATTCACCCCTCCACTTT.

The CDR3 sequence: CASSYSTSGSVDEQFF. DNA of the CDR3: TGTGCCAGCAGTTACTCGACTAGCGGGAGTGTGGATGAGCAGTTCTTC. The chain joins TRBV6-5 to TRBJ2-1, with 12 bases lining up with TRBD2. This CDR3 contains 16 residues. CDR1 MNHEY and CDR2 SVGAGI come from the germline V gene. The J segment lost 8 bases and the V segment lost 0 bases, leaving 5 bases of the junction unmatched.

This chain uses TRBV12-5 with TRBJ2-5; TRBD1 is a possible D gene (7 bases). Germline assignment: CDR1 LGHNT and CDR2 FRNRAP. The CDR3 has 14 residues. The V and J ends lost 4 bases and 7 bases respectively, with 16 bases between them. As DNA, the CDR3 is TGTGCTAGTGGTTCCGGGACAGCCGGGGGGACCCAGTACTTC. Translated, it gives CASGSGTAGGTQYF.

The chain uses TRBV19 and TRBJ2-1, with TRBD2 matching over 11 bases. The CDR3 sequence is 17 residues long. CDR1 is LNHDA and CDR2 is SQIVND in the germline V gene (reference sequence). V lost 6 bases and J lost 4; bases outside the gene matches: 11. DNA for the CDR3: TGTGCCAGTAGCCAATTTAGCGGGAGGGGGACTTACAATGAGCAGTTCTTC. Protein: CASSQFSGRGTYNEQFF.

V usage is TRBV14 and J usage is TRBJ2-2; a possible D gene is TRBD1 (6 bases). The germline CDR1 and CDR2 sequences are SGHDN and FVKESK. The CDR3 has 16 amino acids. Trimming pared 6 bases from V and 2 bases from J, leaving 16 bases between. In nucleotides, the CDR3 is TGTGCCAGCAGGGCAGGACAGAACGACAACACCGGGGAGCTGTTTTTT. Its protein product is CASRAGQNDNTGELFF.

The chain links TRBV27 to TRBJ2-2; 9 positions match TRBD2. Trimming took 7 bases from V and 6 from J; bases not matched to a gene: 6. CDR1 is MNHEY and CDR2 is SMNVEV in the germline V gene (reference sequence). The CDR3 consists of 14 residues. CDR3 nucleotide sequence: TGTGCCAGCAATCTACGCGGGAGGGCCGGGGAGCTGTTTTTT. This translates into CASNLRGRAGELFF.

V and J are TRBV19 and TRBJ1-2, with D tentatively TRBD1 (6 bases). This CDR3 has 13 amino acids. With 4 bases removed from V and 6 bases from J, the gap between germline ends came to 12 bases. The germline gives CDR1 LNHDA, CDR2 SQIVND (reference sequence). The CDR3 region has the DNA TGTGCCAGTAGTAAAATGGACAGAGATGGCTACACCTTC. This codes for CASSKMDRDGYTF.

V gene TRBV11-2 combines with J gene TRBJ2-5, with D possibly being TRBD1 (6 bases). The CDR3 sequence is 16 residues long. Trimming took off 5 bases at V and 7 bases at J, with 23 bases between the two ends. From germline, CDR1 is SGHAT and CDR2 FQNNGV. Here the CDR3 DNA reads TGTGCCAGCAGCACCACGACAGGCCCCCACGGTCGGACCCAGTACTTC. Protein product: CASSTTTGPHGRTQYF. Full variable domain (remainder filled in from reference TRBV11-2 and TRBJ2-5): EAGVAQSPRYKIIEKRQSVAFWCNPISGHATLYWYQQILGQGPKLLIQFQNNGVVDDSQLPKDRFSAERLKGVDSTLKIQPAKLEDSAVYLCASSTTTGPHGRTQYFGPGTRLLVL.

The gene calls are TRBV5-1 and TRBJ1-4; perhaps TRBD1 as D (5 bases). The CDR3 has 12 residues. The V end lost 0 bases, the J end lost 8 bases, and 5 bases lay between the germline ends. The V gene's germline CDR1 is SGHRS and CDR2 YFSETQ. The CDR3 DNA sequence: TGCGCCAGCAGCTTGGACAGGGAAAAACTGTTTTTT. Its protein product is CASSLDREKLFF.